This note documents a single TCR beta chain sequence. This sample is drawn from a study of regulatory T cells in long-lasting Graves disease. Time point described: persistent/refractory GD, antithyroid drugs over 5 years with positive TRAb. After RNA was extracted from PBMCs, the TCR library was made from it. It was by American Thyroid Association guidelines that Graves' disease was diagnosed. The authors built TCR beta libraries using iRepertoire HTBI primers and Arm-PCR of CDR3 regions. TCRdb reanalysed the multiplex PCR reads using MiXCR and keeps one entry per CDR3 protein. The sample records hundreds of thousands of distinct CDR3 sequences, around 30% being singletons. Germline CDR1 is MNHEY and CDR2 is SMNVEV (reference sequence). This CDR3 spans 20 amino acids. With 3 bases clipped from V and 3 bases from J, the junction kept 14 bases outside the gene matches.

The input for sequencing was peripheral blood mononuclear cells (PBMCs), taken when the disease was refractory, from a patient treated with antithyroid drugs. The receptor's source is a female donor with Graves disease. The chain links TRBV27 to TRBJ2-3, with 14 bases identical to TRBD2. The CDR3 region is CASSLYLGTSGREGTDTQYF. The CDR3, as DNA: TGTGCCAGCAGTTTGTATCTCGGGACTAGCGGGAGAGAGGGGACAGATACGCAGTATTTT.